One T cell receptor beta chain is described in this entry. This specimen comes from a study of blood T cell repertoires in COVID-19. Across the whole study: Specimens from acute and convalescent COVID-19 originated in the United States, Italy and Spain. From T cells, B-cell-depleted T cells, or PBMCs came the material, which was cDNA or gDNA.

The method was immunoSEQ multiplex PCR; TCRdb's version includes in-frame clones alone and lacks a portion of them. This table holds under 250,000 clones, around 80% found once. The TCR comes from a man aged 55 to 70 who had recovered from COVID-19. Sequencing was done on a sample of PBMCs or T cells enriched from blood (not recorded which).

The CDR3 spells CASSLDREGNTIYF. The CDR3 nucleotides are TGTGCCAGCAGCTTGGACAGGGAAGGAAACACCATATATTTT. The chain employs TRBV5-4 and TRBJ1-3; the D gene is possibly TRBD1 (6 bases). This CDR3 has 14 amino acids. V shed 0 bases and J shed 4 bases, with 8 bases lying between them. Germline-derived CDR1 and CDR2 are SGHNT and YYREEE (reference sequence).